Listed below are T cell receptor beta chains from one sample, sequenced in a study of molecular identifiers for immune sequencing clone quantification. MiXCR, run by TCRdb on the PCR reads, gives a single entry per CDR3 protein. The repertoire holds some 100,000 distinct CDR3 sequences, with roughly 19% as singletons. The sample taken for sequencing was naive CD8+ T cells from blood, with Jurkat cell RNA spiked in. Receptors were obtained from a human donor in good health. Some libraries in this study had Jurkat cell RNA spiked in. The CDR3 runs from the conserved cysteine through the conserved F or W. The D gene is left open where the match is weak. Some rows mark clone size as missing; the rest say once, few, many or name a class of expanded clone.

TRBJ2-2 - TRBV14 many CASSQVSNTGELFF TGTGCCAGCAGCCAAGTTTCAAACACCGGGGAGCTGTTTTTT
TRBJ1-1 - TRBV29-1 - CSGQANTGAFF TGCAGCGGGCAGGCGAACACTGGAGCTTTCTTT
TRBJ2-3 - TRBV7-9 many CASSLVQPGLDTQYF TGTGCCAGCAGCTTAGTACAGCCTGGATTAGATACGCAGTATTTT
TRBJ2-3 TRBD1 TRBV7-6 many CASSPTGGADTQYF TGTGCCAGCAGCCCCACAGGGGGCGCAGATACGCAGTATTTT
TRBJ2-7 - TRBV27 many CASRVAGVFYEQYF TGTGCCAGCAGGGTCGCAGGGGTATTCTACGAGCAGTACTTC
TRBJ2-3 - TRBV9 many CASNGGGGTDTQYF TGTGCCAGCAACGGAGGTGGTGGCACAGATACGCAGTATTTT
TRBJ2-1 TRBD1 TRBV29-1 many CSVGQGAEQFF TGCAGCGTTGGCCAGGGGGCTGAGCAGTTCTTC
TRBJ2-5 - TRBV28 many CASSFALMHQETQYF TGTGCCAGCAGTTTTGCCCTGATGCACCAAGAGACCCAGTACTTC
TRBJ2-7 - TRBV27 many CASSHGASYEQYF TGTGCCAGCAGTCACGGGGCTTCCTACGAGCAGTACTTC
TRBJ1-1 - TRBV12-3/TRBV12-4 many CASRHTLNPGEAFF TGTGCCAGCAGACACACACTCAATCCCGGTGAAGCTTTCTTT
TRBJ2-5 TRBD2 TRBV6-5 - CASSRNSGGEQETQYF TGTGCCAGCAGTCGAAATAGCGGGGGGGAACAAGAGACCCAGTACTTC
TRBJ2-3 - TRBV10-2 many CASSVGTDTQYF TGCGCCAGCAGTGTCGGCACAGATACGCAGTATTTT
TRBJ2-7 TRBD1 TRBV13 many CASSWGRGQGGYEQYF TGTGCCAGCAGCTGGGGCCGGGGACAGGGAGGGTACGAGCAGTACTTC
TRBJ2-1 - TRBV7-8 many CASSYNREFLPYNEQFF TGTGCCAGCAGCTACAACAGGGAGTTTTTACCCTACAATGAGCAGTTCTTC
TRBJ1-5 TRBD1 TRBV19 - CASSTRGPGQPQHF TGTGCCAGTAGTACTAGGGGGCCCGGTCAGCCCCAGCATTTT
TRBJ2-3 - TRBV13 many CASSLAIQPDTQYF TGTGCCAGCAGCTTAGCCATACAGCCAGATACGCAGTATTTT
TRBJ2-3 - TRBV29-1 - CSVYLWWAADTQYF TGCAGCGTTTATCTATGGTGGGCCGCAGATACGCAGTATTTT
TRBJ1-2 - TRBV5-4 - CAGSFGQGAAGYTF -
TRBJ1-4 - TRBV5-3 - CASSLWPAATNEKLFF TGTGCCAGCAGCTTGTGGCCGGCAGCAACTAATGAAAAACTGTTTTTT
TRBJ1-4 - TRBV20-1 - CSASVPGQPNEKLFF TGCAGTGCTAGCGTCCCGGGACAACCTAATGAAAAACTGTTTTTT
TRBJ2-7 TRBD1 TRBV11-2 many CASSSMTGPSYEQYF TGTGCCAGCAGCTCAATGACAGGGCCGTCCTACGAGCAGTACTTC
TRBJ2-4 - TRBV4-1 many CASSQGWLAKNIQYF TGCGCCAGCAGCCAGGGGTGGTTGGCCAAAAACATTCAGTACTTC
TRBJ2-7 TRBD2 TRBV5-3 - CASSLAGTSSYEQYF TGTGCCAGCAGCTTGGCCGGGACTAGCTCCTACGAGCAGTACTTC
TRBJ2-3 TRBD1 TRBV6-5 - CASSQLTGLTDTQYF TGTGCCAGCAGCCAGCTGACAGGGCTCACAGATACGCAGTATTTT
TRBJ1-1 - TRBV20-1 many CSARRGIEAFF TGCAGTGCTAGAAGGGGGATTGAAGCTTTCTTT
TRBJ2-1 - TRBV27 many CASSLTPPGPYNEQFF TGTGCCAGCAGTTTAACCCCTCCAGGTCCCTACAATGAGCAGTTCTTC
TRBJ1-1 - TRBV27 many CASSLGPGGPVFGEAFF TGTGCCAGCAGTCTCGGGCCCGGGGGTCCGGTTTTTGGTGAAGCTTTCTTT
TRBJ2-1 - TRBV27 many CASSDSWGSTEQFF TGTGCCAGCAGTGATTCGTGGGGTTCAACTGAGCAGTTCTTC
TRBJ2-3 TRBD2 TRBV29-1 many CSVELWREGNTQYF TGCAGCGTTGAACTCTGGCGGGAGGGCAATACGCAGTATTTT
TRBJ2-3 - TRBV14 many CASSQEATDTQYF TGTGCCAGCAGCCAAGAGGCCACAGATACGCAGTATTTT
TRBJ2-1 - TRBV4-3 - CASSQGSGAGNEQFF TGCGCCAGCAGCCAAGGGTCGGGAGCAGGTAATGAGCAGTTCTTC
TRBJ2-4 - TRBV14 many CASSTGGGGENIQYF TGTGCCAGCAGCACGGGCGGCGGAGGCGAAAACATTCAGTACTTC
TRBJ2-7 TRBD1 TRBV5-1 - CASSPKDRLDEQYF TGCGCCAGCAGCCCGAAGGACAGGCTCGACGAGCAGTACTTC
TRBJ2-7 TRBD2 TRBV7-9 many CASSVSGRTYEQYF TGTGCCAGCAGCGTCAGCGGGAGAACGTACGAGCAGTACTTC
TRBJ2-7 - TRBV6-2/TRBV6-3 few CASEPDGEQYF TGTGCCAGCGAACCGGATGGCGAGCAGTACTTC
TRBJ2-2 - TRBV5-1 many CASNLAYPDTGELFF TGCGCCAGCAATCTCGCCTACCCGGACACCGGGGAGCTGTTTTTT
TRBJ1-5 - TRBV4-3 many CASSQVSFSEGDQPQHF TGCGCCAGCAGCCAAGTATCCTTTTCGGAAGGGGATCAGCCCCAGCATTTT
TRBJ1-2 - TRBV10-2 many CASSESGRTYGYTF TGCGCCAGCAGTGAGTCGGGGAGAACCTATGGCTACACCTTC
TRBJ1-5 - TRBV20-1 many CSARDLGSDNSNQPQHF TGCAGTGCTAGAGATTTGGGGTCCGATAATAGCAATCAGCCCCAGCATTTT
TRBJ2-6 - TRBV12-5 many CASVLDSLGANVLTF TGTGCTAGTGTCCTAGACAGCCTAGGGGCCAACGTCCTGACTTTC
TRBJ2-3 - TRBV27 many CASSLFQAHDTQYF TGTGCCAGCAGTTTATTTCAGGCACACGATACGCAGTATTTT
TRBJ1-4 TRBD1 TRBV4-1 many CASSQAPPGQANEKLFF TGCGCCAGCAGCCAAGCCCCCCCGGGACAGGCTAATGAAAAACTGTTTTTT
TRBJ2-7 TRBD1 TRBV5-5 many CASSLVGTASSYEQYF TGTGCCAGCAGCTTGGTTGGGACAGCATCCAGCTACGAGCAGTACTTC
TRBJ2-3 - TRBV27 many CASRPNAGAITSTDTQYF TGTGCCAGCAGGCCGAATGCCGGGGCTATAACTAGCACAGATACGCAGTATTTT
TRBJ2-1 - TRBV9 many CASSVGGTYNEQFF TGTGCCAGCAGCGTAGGTGGGACCTACAATGAGCAGTTCTTC
TRBJ2-7 TRBD2 TRBV6-1 many CASSTTSGSYEQYF TGTGCCAGCAGTACGACTAGCGGGAGCTACGAGCAGTACTTC
TRBJ2-7 - TRBV5-4 many CASSLMGLEQYF TGTGCCAGCAGCTTGATGGGACTCGAGCAGTACTTC
TRBJ2-7 TRBD2 TRBV4-3 many CASSQDRTSGSSYEQYF TGCGCCAGCAGCCAAGATAGGACTAGCGGGAGCTCCTACGAGCAGTACTTC
TRBJ1-5 TRBD1 TRBV10-3 many CAISESSGGFQPQHF TGTGCCATCAGTGAGTCCTCAGGGGGCTTTCAGCCCCAGCATTTT
TRBJ2-1 TRBD2 TRBV11-2 - CASSPTAGVTYNEQFF TGTGCCAGCAGCCCAACCGCGGGGGTTACCTACAATGAGCAGTTCTTC
TRBJ2-1 TRBD2 TRBV2 many CASSSRGTSMAVRSYNEQFF TGTGCCAGCAGTTCGCGGGGGACTTCCATGGCCGTTCGCTCCTACAATGAGCAGTTCTTC
TRBJ2-3 TRBD2 TRBV12-3/TRBV12-4 many CASRVPGLAGVDTQYF TGTGCCAGCAGGGTTCCGGGACTAGCGGGGGTCGATACGCAGTATTTT
TRBJ2-3 TRBD1 TRBV2 many CASSLGTASTDTQYF TGTGCCAGCTCTTTAGGGACAGCTAGCACAGATACGCAGTATTTT
TRBJ1-1 - TRBV30 many CAWSLGDAEAFF TGTGCCTGGAGTTTGGGGGACGCTGAAGCTTTCTTT
TRBJ2-6 - TRBV4-3 many CASSQDLGGYGANVLTF TGCGCCAGCAGCCAAGATCTGGGCGGGTATGGGGCCAACGTCCTGACTTTC